The rows below give T cell receptor beta chains drawn from one sample of a study of OX40 agonist ivuxolimab in advanced cancers. Repertoires were generated with immunoSEQ multiplex PCR, while TCRdb's copy carries only in-frame clones and drops some. Of roughly 60,000 clones in the sample, approximately 84% were seen once. Sample: CD4+ or CD8+ T cells sorted from blood, taken in a trial of the OX40 agonist ivuxolimab. Source of these receptors: an adult with an advanced solid tumor such as melanoma, head and neck, liver or kidney cancer. Each CDR3 is given without its conserved first and last residue.

CDR3aa: ASSSGDGTEAF
v_gene: TRBV6-1
j_gene: TRBJ1-1

CDR3aa: ASSQAFEGGGQY
v_gene: TRBV14
j_gene: TRBJ2-7

CDR3aa: ASSQFAGGSTDTQY
v_gene: TRBV4-3
j_gene: TRBJ2-3

CDR3aa: ASSTGTLNYGYT
v_gene: TRBV19
j_gene: TRBJ1-2

CDR3aa: SVSSGEKLF
v_gene: TRBV29-1
j_gene: TRBJ1-4

CDR3aa: ASSATGNTEAF
v_gene: TRBV6-5
j_gene: TRBJ1-1

CDR3aa: ASLKSTNTEAF
v_gene: TRBV28
j_gene: TRBJ1-1

CDR3aa: ASGPHVNTEAF
v_gene: TRBV7-2
j_gene: TRBJ1-1

CDR3aa: ASSPQDTTYEQY
v_gene: TRBV5-1
j_gene: TRBJ2-7

CDR3aa: ASSLEGNEQY
v_gene: TRBV5-1
j_gene: TRBJ2-7

CDR3aa: AWSTPGTGEKLF
v_gene: TRBV30
j_gene: TRBJ1-4

CDR3aa: ASSLGGWRAKNIQY
v_gene: TRBV7-2
j_gene: TRBJ2-4

CDR3aa: TAIANYGYT
v_gene: TRBV29-1
j_gene: TRBJ1-2

CDR3aa: ASSTGLAGGYNEQF
v_gene: TRBV5-1
j_gene: TRBJ2-1

CDR3aa: AISEGLMAGELF
v_gene: TRBV10-3
j_gene: TRBJ2-2

CDR3aa: ASSQAPARAHREKLF
v_gene: TRBV4-3
j_gene: TRBJ1-4

CDR3aa: ASRREFGDTQY
v_gene: TRBV2
j_gene: TRBJ2-3

CDR3aa: ASSSDVNTGELF
v_gene: TRBV7-3
j_gene: TRBJ2-2

CDR3aa: ASSQDGRNEQF
v_gene: TRBV4-3
j_gene: TRBJ2-1

CDR3aa: ASSLGLDYNEQF
v_gene: TRBV7-7
j_gene: TRBJ2-1

CDR3aa: ASSSWTGGADTQY
v_gene: TRBV7-9
j_gene: TRBJ2-3

CDR3aa: ASSPLGDGGSYEQY
v_gene: TRBV19
j_gene: TRBJ2-7

CDR3aa: AIARQGGSYEQY
v_gene: TRBV10-3
j_gene: TRBJ2-7

CDR3aa: ASSFFSGANVLT
v_gene: TRBV28
j_gene: TRBJ2-6

CDR3aa: ASSPGSGEREQY
v_gene: TRBV18
j_gene: TRBJ2-7

CDR3aa: AWGPGQVNEKLF
v_gene: TRBV30
j_gene: TRBJ1-4

CDR3aa: ASTNPVGSYEQY
v_gene: TRBV7-2
j_gene: TRBJ2-7

CDR3aa: ASSPQGTGYT
v_gene: TRBV27
j_gene: TRBJ1-2

CDR3aa: ATSPIRENEQF
v_gene: TRBV15
j_gene: TRBJ2-1

CDR3aa: ASSLSGINYEQY
v_gene: TRBV7-8
j_gene: TRBJ2-7

CDR3aa: AISTPMGTQY
v_gene: TRBV10-3
j_gene: TRBJ2-5

CDR3aa: ATLAAANTEAF
v_gene: TRBV10-3
j_gene: TRBJ1-1

CDR3aa: ASSDLAISYNEQF
v_gene: TRBV2
j_gene: TRBJ2-1

CDR3aa: ASSQEGSLSSYNEQF
v_gene: TRBV4-1
j_gene: TRBJ2-1

CDR3aa: ASNFPGRSGYT
v_gene: TRBV28
j_gene: TRBJ1-2

CDR3aa: ASISTSGRPIGETQY
v_gene: TRBV10-1
j_gene: TRBJ2-5

CDR3aa: ASSRPGRGIYNEQF
v_gene: TRBV21-1
j_gene: TRBJ2-1

CDR3aa: AWSRRPLPREQY
v_gene: TRBV30
j_gene: TRBJ2-7

CDR3aa: ASSIGGGSFNEQY
v_gene: TRBV19
j_gene: TRBJ2-7

CDR3aa: ASSLYGSGRTEAF
v_gene: TRBV28
j_gene: TRBJ1-1

CDR3aa: ASSLWGQTSTDTQY
v_gene: TRBV5-1
j_gene: TRBJ2-3